Below are 17 T cell receptor beta chains sequenced from a single sample in a study of T cells in narcolepsy listed by TCRdb under 2018. Libraries were prepared through the immunoSEQ multiplex PCR assay. Sourced from immuneACCESS, this table was stored by TCRdb with only in-frame sequences that have V and J called. A share of the clones is absent; for the studies checked, an unresolved V gene accounts for under half, and the remainder has no known explanation. Recorded for this sample are approximately 25,000 clones; approximately 60% of them occurred a single time. Less than 15% of the sample is in the top ten clones. Sequencing input: memory (CD45RA-) CD4+ T cells from blood. The cell subset or site label here, explained by the study, means: memory T cells sorted ex vivo from peripheral blood. The receptors shown here come from a human donor in good health.

This clone appeared a few times. The V gene is TRBV11-3, the J gene TRBJ2-3; D remains ambiguous. V was trimmed by 0 bases and J by 0 bases, leaving 4 bases between them. Germline lookup yields CDR1 SGHNT and CDR2 YENEEA. The CDR3 consists of 14 residues. CDR3 DNA sequence: TGTGCCAGCAGCTTAGACCTGAGCACAGATACGCAGTATTTT. Its translation is CASSLDLSTDTQYF. The variable domain in full, with the rest retrieved from reference TRBV11-3 and TRBJ2-3, is EAGVVQSPRYKIIEKKQPVAFWCNPISGHNTLYWYLQNLGQGPELLIRYENEEAVDDSQLPKDRFSAERLKGVDSTLKIQPAELGDSAVYLCASSLDLSTDTQYFGPGTRLTVL.

The chain couples TRBV5-1 to TRBJ2-6; either TRBD1 or TRBD2 may fit D (5 bases each). Per germline, CDR1 SGHRS and CDR2 YFSETQ. This CDR3 spans 16 amino acids. The V gene lost 0 bases and the J gene lost 3 bases, with 10 bases spanning the gap. The CDR3 loop is CASSLEAGSGANVLTF. CDR3 nucleotides: TGCGCCAGCAGCTTGGAAGCAGGGAGTGGGGCCAACGTCCTGACTTTC.

This clone was observed a few times. The J gene is TRBJ2-2, the V gene TRBV6-7; TRBD1 matches at 8 bases. TRBV6-7 is an ORF for which the function is uncertain. Trimming at V came to 4 bases and at J to 3 bases, leaving 7 bases not matched to a gene. This CDR3 comprises 16 residues. The CDR3 sequence is CASSLTGDHHTGELFF. The CDR3 DNA follows: TGTGCCAGCAGTTTGACAGGGGACCATCACACCGGGGAGCTGTTTTTT.

The chain has TRBV27 and TRBJ2-7; perhaps TRBD2 as D (7 bases). CDR3 length: 15 residues. From germline, CDR1 is MNHEY and CDR2 SMNVEV (reference sequence). Between the trimmed V and J ends, which lost 8 bases and 6 bases, there was a span of 23 bases. As DNA, the CDR3 is TGTGCCAGCCACAGGGTCGGACTAGTCTACCCCGAGCAGTACTTC. It is translated as CASHRVGLVYPEQYF.

This chain joins TRBV28 and TRBJ2-2, with D tentatively TRBD2 (7 bases). CDR1 is MDHEN, CDR2 SYDVKM, per germline. This CDR3 contains 19 residues. V was pared by 6 bases and J by 5 bases, with 28 bases between. The CDR3 is CASSSYTPRGGGRTGELFF. Here the CDR3 DNA reads TGTGCCAGCAGCTCATATACCCCCCGAGGGGGGGGGAGAACCGGGGAGCTGTTTTTT.

The V gene is TRBV19, the J gene TRBJ1-1, with D perhaps TRBD1 (6 bases). V lost 5 bases, J lost 12 bases, and 19 bases lay in between. The CDR3 has 13 residues. CDR1 is LNHDA, CDR2 SQIVND, per germline (reference sequence). CDR3: CASSHLDSRRTFF. Here the CDR3 DNA reads TGTGCCAGTAGTCACTTGGACAGCCGAAGAACTTTCTTT.

In the case of this clone: Within the sample, other DNA sequences also encode this same CDR3. This chain joins TRBV19 and TRBJ1-1; D is ambiguous. From germline, CDR1 is LNHDA and CDR2 SQIVND (reference sequence). Trimming took 1 base from V and 8 from J, leaving 11 bases between them. The CDR3 runs 13 residues. The CDR3 DNA sequence: TGTGCCAGTAGTATAGCTACAGAGACCGAAGCTTTCTTT. The encoded protein is CASSIATETEAFF.

V gene TRBV7-2 combines with J gene TRBJ2-2; D is unresolved. Germline-derived CDR1 and CDR2 are SGHTA and FQGNSA. The CDR3 spans 14 residues. V shed 9 bases and J shed 1 base, with 12 bases lying between them. CDR3 DNA: TGTGCCAGTGGACCGATGATGAACACCGGGGAGCTGTTTTTT. Translation gives CASGPMMNTGELFF.

V is TRBV30 and J is TRBJ1-6; D is unresolved. The germline V gene has CDR1 GTSNPN and CDR2 SVGIG (reference sequence). V was trimmed by 2 bases and J by 14 bases, leaving 13 bases between them. This CDR3 is built from 12 residues. The CDR3 bases are TGTGCCTGGAGTACCCGGAGCCTCTCCCTCCACTTT. It translates to CAWSTRSLSLHF.

The gene calls are TRBV19 and TRBJ1-5; no firm D call. V was trimmed by 6 bases and J by 2 bases, leaving 14 bases between them. This CDR3 has 15 residues. Looked up from germline, CDR1 is LNHDA and CDR2 is SQIVND (reference sequence). CDR3 residues: CASRSAGVGNQPQHF. CDR3 sequence (DNA): TGTGCCAGTAGGAGTGCAGGCGTCGGCAATCAGCCCCAGCATTTT.

The gene calls are TRBV6-5 and TRBJ1-1; 8 bases match TRBD1. CDR3 length: 13 residues. With V trimmed by 10 bases and J by 5 bases, 9 bases remained unmatched. Germline CDR1 MNHEY, CDR2 SVGAGI. CDR3 in DNA: TGTGCCACCGGAAAGACAGGGGTGACTGAAGCTTTCTTT. It is translated as CATGKTGVTEAFF.

The genes are TRBV5-1 and TRBJ1-6, with 9 bases fitting TRBD1. This CDR3 spans 14 amino acids. Germline V CDR1 and CDR2: SGHRS, YFSETQ. V lost 4 bases and J lost 7; bases outside the gene matches: 3. CDR3 bases: TGCGCCAGCAGCGCCGGGACAGGGAATTCACCCCTCCACTTT. It yields the protein CASSAGTGNSPLHF.

The chain has TRBV19 and TRBJ1-1, with no clear D. V was cut by 6 bases and J by 2 bases, with 10 bases left in between. Germline V gene lookup returns CDR1 LNHDA and CDR2 SQIVND (reference sequence). This CDR3 is 13 amino acids long. The CDR3 region is CASRYTRNTEAFF. The CDR3 bases are TGTGCCAGTAGGTACACCCGAAACACTGAAGCTTTCTTT.

This clone has only one observation. The V and J genes are TRBV19 and TRBJ2-2; weak D call: TRBD1 (6 bases). The CDR3 consists of 16 residues. The V gene's germline CDR1 is LNHDA and CDR2 SQIVND (reference sequence). The V end lost 5 bases, the J end lost 4 bases, and 17 bases lay between the germline ends. CDR3 nucleotide sequence: TGTGCCAGTAGTTCAGGGGTCGGGCTGAGCACCGGGGAGCTGTTTTTT. Its translation is CASSSGVGLSTGELFF.

The genes are TRBV19 and TRBJ1-1; D gene uncertain. Germline V lookup: CDR1 LNHDA, CDR2 SQIVND (reference sequence). V lost 5 bases and J lost 5, with 12 bases in between. The CDR3 is 13 amino acids. The CDR3 is CASSDSGRTEAFF. CDR3 DNA: TGTGCCAGTAGTGATTCTGGGCGGACTGAAGCTTTCTTT.

The gene calls are TRBV7-2 and TRBJ2-3; 16 bases align to TRBD2. The CDR3 has 19 amino acids. CDR1 is SGHTA and CDR2 is FQGNSA in the germline V gene. J was trimmed by 3 bases and V by 3 bases; bases with no gene match: 9. For the CDR3, the DNA is TGTGCCAGCAGCTTGTCCGGGACTAGCGGGGGGGCCTTGACAGATACGCAGTATTTT. Amino acid sequence: CASSLSGTSGGALTDTQYF.

This clone was counted only a few times. The V and J genes are TRBV6-5 and TRBJ1-1; D gene ambiguous. Trimming stripped 5 bases from V and 6 bases from J, with 13 bases between. The CDR3 has 13 residues. Per the germline V gene, CDR1 is MNHEY and CDR2 is SVGAGI. This CDR3 reads CASSVTGYAEAFF. The CDR3 bases are TGTGCCAGCAGTGTTACGGGTTACGCTGAAGCTTTCTTT.